This entry lists 20 T cell receptor beta chains sequenced from one sample in a study of a mutant IDH1 vaccine in newly diagnosed glioma. Their antigen targets remain unknown. The data were produced by immunoSEQ multiplex PCR, yet TCRdb's version contains in-frame clones alone and is incomplete. The sample contains under 70,000 clones, roughly four fifths of which appear only once. Sample time point: week 5, during vaccination. Every vaccination contained 300 ug of the mutant IDH1 20-mer peptide and was paired with topical imiquimod. The source was PBMCs, collected from a glioma patient whose treatment included an IDH1 peptide vaccine. The receptors shown here come from a woman aged 45 to 65 with glioma.

V usage is TRBV7-3 and J usage is TRBJ2-1; 9 nucleotides agree with TRBD2. The CDR3 runs 16 residues. Germline-derived CDR1 and CDR2 are SGHTA and FQGTGA. Trimming cost V 2 bases and J 3 bases; bases outside gene matches: 5. The CDR3 region has the DNA TGTGCCAGCAGCTTAGCTACAGCGGGGGGCTACAATGAGCAGTTCTTC. As protein: CASSLATAGGYNEQFF. Full variable domain (outside the CDR3, taken from reference TRBV7-3 and TRBJ2-1): GAGVSQTPSNKVTEKGKYVELRCDPISGHTALYWYRQSLGQGPEFLIYFQGTGAADDSGLPNDRFFAVRPEGSVSTLKIQRTERGDSAVYLCASSLATAGGYNEQFFGPGTRLTVL.

This chain joins TRBV29-1 and TRBJ2-7, with TRBD2 identical over 8 bases. V was clipped by 6 bases and J by 0 bases; unmatched bases: 7. CDR1 is SQVTM and CDR2 is ANQGSEA in the germline V gene. This CDR3 region has 14 residues. The CDR3: CSVGGVLSSYEQYF. DNA of the CDR3: TGCAGCGTCGGGGGGGTCCTAAGCTCCTACGAGCAGTACTTC.

This chain connects TRBV6-6 to TRBJ2-2, with 8 bases matching TRBD1. This CDR3 has 16 amino acids. V shed 6 bases and J 0 bases; nucleotides not matched to a gene: 6. In germline, CDR1 is MNHNY, CDR2 SVGAGI (reference sequence). The CDR3 DNA is TGTGCCAGCAGATCTGGGACAGGCGCGAACACCGGGGAGCTGTTTTTT. It specifies CASRSGTGANTGELFF.

This clone was detected only a few times. The chain joins TRBV7-2 to TRBJ1-2; the D gene is possibly TRBD1 (6 bases). Germline V CDR1 and CDR2: SGHTA, FQGNSA. Between the trimmed V and J ends, which lost 2 bases and 8 bases, there was a span of 18 bases. The CDR3 is 15 residues long. CDR3 region: CASSLRRGATHGYTF. The CDR3 DNA reads TGTGCCAGCAGCTTAAGGAGGGGGGCTACCCACGGCTACACCTTC. The full variable domain, its missing parts supplied by reference TRBV7-2 and TRBJ1-2, is GAGVSQSPSNKVTEKGKDVELRCDPISGHTALYWYRQSLGQGLEFLIYFQGNSAPDKSGLPSDRFSAERTGGSVSTLTIQRTQQEDSAVYLCASSLRRGATHGYTFGSGTRLTVV.

For the CDR3, the DNA is TGCGCCAGCAGCCTACTACCACGGACTAGCGGGGCTGACGAGCAGTACTTC. This sequence encodes CASSLLPRTSGADEQYF. The chain combines TRBV5-1 with TRBJ2-7, with TRBD2 identical over 12 bases. Trimming at V came to 4 bases and at J to 5 bases, leaving 13 bases not matched to a gene. Germline V gene lookup returns CDR1 SGHRS and CDR2 YFSETQ. The CDR3 contains 17 residues.

This clone was recorded once. The chain has TRBV28 and TRBJ1-6, with D unclear. This CDR3 is built from 16 residues. Germline CDR1 reads MDHEN; CDR2 reads SYDVKM. Trimming cost V 5 bases and J 7 bases, with 18 bases left between them. The DNA for the CDR3 is TGTGCCAGCAGTACCTCCCCCGCAGGCTCCAATTCACCCCTCCACTTT. Protein sequence: CASSTSPAGSNSPLHF.

Relative to its sample, this clone is medium-sized (0.01 to 0.1%). The chain recombines TRBV9 with TRBJ2-7; no reliable D call. V was shortened by 4 bases and J by 3 bases, with 17 bases between the two germline ends. Germline values: CDR1 SGDLS, CDR2 YYNGEE. CDR3 length: 15 residues. DNA for the CDR3: TGTGCCAGCAGCCCGAACTTCGAAACCCGCTACGAGCAGTACTTC. It encodes CASSPNFETRYEQYF.

This chain joins TRBV27 and TRBJ1-2; D not certain. Germline values: CDR1 MNHEY, CDR2 SMNVEV (reference sequence). The CDR3 contains 13 residues. V was shortened by 4 bases and J by 5 bases, with 11 bases between the two germline ends. CDR3 bases: TGTGCCAGCAGTTCCTCCGGCAGGTATGGCTACACCTTC. It is translated as CASSSSGRYGYTF.

The chain links TRBV30 to TRBJ1-2, with 9 bases matching TRBD1. V was pared by 3 bases and J by 6 bases, with 5 bases of the junction left unmatched. This CDR3 has 13 residues. In germline, CDR1 is GTSNPN, CDR2 SVGIG (reference sequence). The CDR3 here is CAWRRQGVHGYTF. The CDR3 DNA reads TGTGCCTGGAGGAGACAGGGGGTTCATGGCTACACCTTC.

The chain employs TRBV5-1 and TRBJ1-1; no firm D call. Germline values: CDR1 SGHRS, CDR2 YFSETQ. Trimming stripped 2 bases from V and 1 base from J, with 9 bases between. The CDR3 is made up of 14 amino acids. CDR3: CASSFGRENTEAFF. The CDR3 DNA is TGCGCCAGCAGCTTTGGCAGAGAGAACACTGAAGCTTTCTTT.

The V call is TRBV19, the J call TRBJ1-2; 8 nucleotides match TRBD1. This CDR3 is 13 amino acids long. CDR1 LNHDA and CDR2 SQIVND come from the germline V gene (reference sequence). V shed 4 bases, J shed 4 bases, and the junction held 2 bases outside the gene matches. The CDR3 here is CASSTTGGYGYTF. CDR3 nucleotide sequence: TGTGCCAGTAGTACTACAGGGGGCTATGGCTACACCTTC.

The chain carries TRBV4-3 and TRBJ1-1; D gene unclear. The CDR3 spans 14 residues. V was cut by 0 bases and J by 1 base, with 6 bases left in between. Germline assignment: CDR1 LGHNA and CDR2 YSLEER. CDR3 region: CASSQEGPNTEAFF. CDR3 nucleotide sequence: TGCGCCAGCAGCCAAGAAGGTCCGAACACTGAAGCTTTCTTT.

The J gene is TRBJ1-5, the V gene TRBV27; 8 bases align to TRBD1. The J segment lost 5 bases and the V segment lost 6 bases, leaving 9 bases of the junction unmatched. The CDR3 is made up of 15 amino acids. Germline V lookup: CDR1 MNHEY, CDR2 SMNVEV (reference sequence). As DNA, the CDR3 is TGTGCCAGCAGGAGCGCAGGGGGCTGGGATCAGCCCCAGCATTTT. Its protein product is CASRSAGGWDQPQHF.

This chain uses TRBV7-2 with TRBJ2-7, with TRBD2 identical over 12 bases. Unmatched junction bases numbered 8, after V lost 1 base and J lost 7 bases. CDR1 and CDR2 (germline): SGHTA, FQGNSA. The CDR3 sequence is 16 residues long. The CDR3 region is CASSLGLAGGPREQYF. The CDR3 DNA is TGTGCCAGCAGCTTAGGTCTAGCGGGGGGGCCGAGAGAGCAGTACTTC.

The gene calls are TRBV11-2 and TRBJ2-7; possibly TRBD2 for D (6 bases). This CDR3 contains 16 residues. The V end was cut by 6 bases, the J end by 2 bases, with 20 bases between. CDR1 SGHAT and CDR2 FQNNGV come from the germline V gene. The CDR3 region has the DNA TGTGCCAGCAGTCCCCGGGGGATAGGGATTACCTACGAGCAGTACTTC. As protein: CASSPRGIGITYEQYF.

The CDR3 loop reads CASSPGQWNTEAFF. The CDR3 coding sequence is TGTGCCAGCAGCCCCGGGCAGTGGAACACTGAAGCTTTCTTT. This chain connects TRBV11-2 to TRBJ1-1; no reliable D call. There are 14 residues in the CDR3. From germline, CDR1 is SGHAT and CDR2 FQNNGV. V lost 5 bases and J lost 1, with 11 bases in between.

The chain joins TRBV6-1 to TRBJ2-3, with D perhaps assigned TRBD1 or TRBD2 (5 bases each). There are 18 residues in the CDR3. V lost 4 bases and J lost 3, with 23 bases in between. CDR1 and CDR2 from the germline V gene are MNHNS and SASEGT. CDR3 loop: CASSVQPRRGRVTDTQYF. Written as DNA, the CDR3 is TGTGCCAGCAGTGTCCAACCCCGCCGGGGCAGGGTTACAGATACGCAGTATTTT.

The V gene is TRBV6-1, the J gene TRBJ1-5; D is undetermined. V gave up 4 bases and J gave up 0 bases, with 4 bases separating them. There are 13 residues in the CDR3. Germline CDR1 MNHNS, CDR2 SASEGT. CDR3 sequence reads: CASSVDSNQPQHF. The CDR3 DNA sequence: TGTGCCAGCAGTGTCGATAGCAATCAGCCCCAGCATTTT.

This chain uses TRBV6-1 with TRBJ2-4; 10 bases fit TRBD2. The ends lost 6 bases at V and 0 bases at J; junction bases unmatched: 2. Germline V gives CDR1 MNHNS, CDR2 SASEGT. This CDR3 has 15 residues. DNA of the CDR3: TGTGCCAGCAGGGGGACTAGCGAAGCCAAAAACATTCAGTACTTC. Residues: CASRGTSEAKNIQYF.

This sequence joins TRBV5-1 and TRBJ1-3; tentative D call: TRBD1 (5 bases). Trimming removed 0 bases at V and 3 bases at J, with 16 bases between. The CDR3 totals 17 residues. CDR1 is SGHRS and CDR2 is YFSETQ in the germline V gene. This CDR3 is CASSLAAVGQGGNTIYF. Written as DNA, the CDR3 is TGCGCCAGCAGCTTGGCCGCCGTCGGTCAGGGTGGAAACACCATATATTTT.